This record looks at one T cell receptor beta chain sequence and its context. Reverse transcription of about 0.5 to 1 ug RNA was carried out with random hexamers. TCRdb re-called the immunoSEQ multiplex PCR reads through MiXCR, storing one row per CDR3 protein. The sample lists about 190,000 distinct CDR3 sequences, 85% to 95% occurring once. This sample stems from a study of CD8 T cells in Susac syndrome. From blood CD8+ and CD4+ T cells, the TCR beta chain was sequenced. CDR1 and CDR2 from the germline V gene are LGHNA and YNFKEQ. There are 16 residues in the CDR3. J lost 6 bases, V lost 3 bases, and 6 bases had no gene match.

This sequence was found in a human donor with Susac syndrome. The chain couples TRBV4-2 to TRBJ2-2, with 11 bases matching TRBD2. Material: CD8+ T cells from PBMCs. CDR3 in amino acids: CASSQELAGEAGELFF. The CDR3 DNA sequence: TGTGCCAGCAGCCAGGAACTAGCGGGAGAGGCCGGGGAGCTGTTTTTT.